This T cell receptor (beta chain) was captured by sequencing in a study of STAT3 mutations in large granular lymphocyte leukemia. Study in general: Roughly half of the longitudinally sequenced T-LGLL patients carried detectable canonical activating STAT3 mutations.

General study results and limits: Every T-cell large granular lymphocyte leukemia patient had at least one immunodominant TCR beta clonotype.

J was trimmed by 3 bases and V by 0 bases; bases with no gene match: 6. Germline CDR1 and CDR2: SEHNR and FQNEAQ (reference sequence). The CDR3 has 18 amino acids. Assay: immunoSEQ multiplex PCR; the TCRdb copy retains only in-frame clones and omits some. This sample yields about 15,000 clones, of which nearly 95% are seen a single time; approximately 8% belongs to the top ten. Of note for this clone: The antigen remains unidentified.

The V call is TRBV7-9, the J call TRBJ2-3; 13 positions agree with TRBD2. Material for sequencing was peripheral blood mononuclear cells. This receptor was taken from a woman in her fifties or sixties with T-cell large granular lymphocyte leukemia. Some clones in this sample may be carry-over from other donors' samples. The CDR3 is CASSLARWTSGSTDTQYF. DNA of the CDR3: TGTGCCAGCAGCTTAGCGCGCTGGACTAGCGGGAGTACAGATACGCAGTATTTT.